Below, 32 T cell receptor beta chains from the same sample are listed, as sequenced in a study of coeliac disease. The repertoire was sequenced with immunoSEQ multiplex PCR; TCRdb's copy has only in-frame clones and lacks some. Of some 6,200 clones listed, about 66% are singletons. The source material was lymphocytes from the gut lamina propria. These receptors came from a man between 65 and 79 years old with active celiac disease.

There are a few counts of this clone. The chain has TRBV28 and TRBJ1-1; TRBD1 agrees at 12 bases. Germline CDR1 is MDHEN and CDR2 is SYDVKM. CDR3 length equals 16 residues. Losses at the gene ends were 6 bases for V and 6 bases for J; bases not matched to a gene: 11. CDR3 in amino acids: CASRAAGQGAPAEAFF. The DNA for the CDR3 is TGTGCCAGCAGGGCCGCGGGACAGGGGGCGCCGGCTGAAGCTTTCTTT. The complete variable domain, with remaining parts taken from reference TRBV28 and TRBJ1-1, reads DVKVTQSSRYLVKRTGEKVFLECVQDMDHENMFWYRQDPGLGLRLIYFSYDVKMKEKGDIPEGYSVSREKKERFSLILESASTNQTSMYLCASRAAGQGAPAEAFFGQGTRLTVV.

V is TRBV12-5 and J is TRBJ1-1; D uncertain. Per the germline V gene, CDR1 is LGHNT and CDR2 is FRNRAP. The V gene lost 7 bases and the J gene lost 1 base, with 10 bases spanning the gap. The CDR3 covers 13 residues. CDR3 loop: CASAWEGNTEAFF. The CDR3 DNA is TGTGCTAGTGCCTGGGAGGGGAACACTGAAGCTTTCTTT.

The chain is built from TRBV7-9 and TRBJ2-1; 9 bases fit TRBD1. The germline V gene has CDR1 SEHNR and CDR2 FQNEAQ (reference sequence). With V trimmed by 5 bases and J by 8 bases, 7 bases remained unmatched. This CDR3 contains 14 residues. The CDR3 here is CASSPWDRDDEQFF. The DNA of the CDR3 is TGTGCCAGCAGCCCTTGGGACAGGGACGATGAGCAGTTCTTC. The full variable domain, completed using reference TRBV7-9 and TRBJ2-1, is DTGVSQNPRHKITKRGQNVTFRCDPISEHNRLYWYRQTLGQGPEFLTYFQNEAQLEKSRLLSDRFSAERPKGSFSTLEIQRTEQGDSAMYLCASSPWDRDDEQFFGPGTRLTVL.

The chain links TRBV5-5 to TRBJ2-1; 12 positions agree with TRBD1. V lost 1 base, J lost 10 bases, and 9 bases stayed unmatched. The CDR3 has 16 residues. The V gene's germline CDR1 is SGHKS and CDR2 YYEKEE (reference sequence). The CDR3 loop reads CASSLQVGTGGNEQFF. CDR3 nucleotides: TGTGCCAGCAGCTTGCAGGTCGGGACAGGGGGCAACGAGCAGTTCTTC.

The CDR3 sequence: CASSQALGQGAEQFF. In DNA, the CDR3 is TGTGCCAGCAGCCAAGCCTTGGGACAGGGGGCTGAGCAGTTCTTC. The V gene is TRBV4-2, the J gene TRBJ2-1; 12 nucleotides line up with TRBD1. V trimming: 1 base; J trimming: 9 bases; junction bases outside the gene matches: 4. Germline lookup yields CDR1 LGHNA and CDR2 YNFKEQ. The CDR3 loop spans 15 amino acids.

This chain uses TRBV4-2 with TRBJ2-5, with 7 bases identical to TRBD2. The J call could be wrong; TRBJ2-7 is a better fit for the DNA end. Germline CDR1 LGHNA, CDR2 YNFKEQ. The CDR3 runs to 16 residues. The CDR3 is CASSQDSAGSSYEQYF. The DNA for the CDR3 is TGTGCCAGCAGCCAAGATTCAGCGGGGAGCTCCTACGAGCAGTACTTC.

V is TRBV25-1 and J is TRBJ1-3; tentative D call: TRBD1 (6 bases). The CDR3 extends over 15 amino acids. Trimming pared 6 bases from V and 0 bases from J, leaving 12 bases between. CDR1 and CDR2 (germline): MGHDK, SYGVNS. Here the CDR3 DNA reads TGTGCCAGCAGCCAGGGGCTACTCTCTGGAAACACCATATATTTT. It specifies CASSQGLLSGNTIYF.

The chain couples TRBV29-1 to TRBJ2-3; D unclear. The V gene's germline CDR1 is SQVTM and CDR2 ANQGSEA. Trimming removed 4 bases from V and 1 base from J, with 12 bases in between. The CDR3 is made up of 14 amino acids. As DNA, the CDR3 is TGCAGCGTTGTCAGTAAGCGACGCACAGATACGCAGTATTTT. It is translated as CSVVSKRRTDTQYF.

The J gene is TRBJ2-3, the V gene TRBV28, with 9 bases identical to TRBD1. The germline gives CDR1 MDHEN, CDR2 SYDVKM. The CDR3 loop spans 16 amino acids. V shed 5 bases and J 6 bases; nucleotides not matched to a gene: 12. The CDR3 loop is CASSQGGTGMLDTQYF. The CDR3 DNA reads TGTGCCAGCAGTCAGGGCGGGACAGGGATGCTGGATACGCAGTATTTT.

The genes are TRBV7-6 and TRBJ2-1; unclear D gene. V dropped 3 bases and J dropped 5 bases, with 20 bases sitting between them. CDR3 size: 17 residues. Germline V CDR1 and CDR2: SGHVS, FNYEAQ. CDR3 residues: CASSFNPPRILDNEQFF. The CDR3, as DNA: TGTGCCAGCAGCTTTAATCCACCGCGTATTCTCGACAATGAGCAGTTCTTC.

This clone was observed a few times. The chain recombines TRBV11-2 with TRBJ2-1, with D perhaps matching TRBD2 (6 bases). V was trimmed by 5 bases and J by 1 base, leaving 12 bases between them. Germline V gives CDR1 SGHAT, CDR2 FQNNGV. The CDR3 has 15 amino acids. The CDR3 loop reads CASSPAAGSYNEQFF. In DNA form, the CDR3 reads TGTGCCAGCAGCCCTGCCGCGGGGTCCTACAATGAGCAGTTCTTC.

This clone has only a few counts. The J gene is TRBJ1-2, the V gene TRBV14; 8 bases map to TRBD1. The CDR3 is 16 amino acids. Germline lookup yields CDR1 SGHDN and CDR2 FVKESK. Germline trimming cut 3 bases from V and 6 bases from J; bases unmatched to any gene: 12. CDR3 DNA sequence: TGTGCCAGCAGCCATGAAGACAGGGGAGTTTTAAATGGCTACACCTTC. As protein: CASSHEDRGVLNGYTF.

V usage is TRBV5-5 and J usage is TRBJ2-5, with 9 bases fitting TRBD2. The J call is uncertain, as TRBJ2-7 better fits the DNA end. The CDR3 extends over 17 amino acids. CDR1 and CDR2 (germline): SGHKS, YYEKEE (reference sequence). CDR3 bases: TGTGCCAGCAAAAACAGGGAAGGCAGCGGGAGGTCCTACGAGCAGTACTTC. Residues: CASKNREGSGRSYEQYF.

This sequence joins TRBV28 and TRBJ2-5; D is perhaps TRBD1 (5 bases). This CDR3 is built from 15 residues. Germline lookup yields CDR1 MDHEN and CDR2 SYDVKM. V lost 6 bases, J lost 4 bases, and 18 bases lay in between. CDR3 DNA: TGTGCCAGCAGACTATCAACAGGAAGGTTAGAGACCCAGTACTTC. Amino acid sequence: CASRLSTGRLETQYF.

This clone was seen only a few times. The rearrangement links TRBV27 to TRBJ1-2; D gene ambiguous. V was trimmed by 8 bases and J by 2 bases, leaving 6 bases between them. CDR3 length: 11 residues. Germline CDR1 reads MNHEY; CDR2 reads SMNVEV (reference sequence). The CDR3 coding sequence is TGTGCCAGCGGCCAGAACTATGGCTACACCTTC. This sequence encodes CASGQNYGYTF.

The chain combines TRBV7-2 with TRBJ2-5; no clear D. V gave up 1 base and J gave up 5 bases, with 8 bases separating them. The CDR3 is 13 amino acids. Germline values: CDR1 SGHTA, CDR2 FQGNSA. CDR3 bases: TGTGCCAGCAGCTTAGTGTTACGGGAGACCCAGTACTTC. This gives the protein CASSLVLRETQYF.

The chain uses TRBV9 and TRBJ1-1; tentative D call: TRBD1 (5 bases). The CDR3 is 14 amino acids. Germline V CDR1 and CDR2: SGDLS, YYNGEE. V lost 4 bases and J 1 base, leaving 11 bases between the germline ends. CDR3 residues: CASSSGAANTEAFF. CDR3 DNA sequence: TGTGCCAGCAGCTCTGGGGCGGCGAACACTGAAGCTTTCTTT.

The chain joins TRBV30 to TRBJ2-7; TRBD1 matches at 7 bases. J gave up 6 bases and V 2 bases, and 10 bases lay outside the gene matches. Germline-derived CDR1 and CDR2 are GTSNPN and SVGIG (reference sequence). The CDR3 sequence is 14 residues long. This CDR3 reads CAWSSGTVIREQYF. The CDR3 nucleotides read TGTGCCTGGAGTTCAGGGACAGTCATCCGCGAGCAGTACTTC.

The V call is TRBV30, the J call TRBJ1-2; D is ambiguous. The germline V gene encodes CDR1 GTSNPN and CDR2 SVGIG (reference sequence). There are 14 residues in the CDR3. V was clipped by 1 base and J by 5 bases, with 14 bases between them. The CDR3 protein is CAWSGQTEIYGYTF. CDR3 DNA sequence: TGTGCCTGGAGTGGGCAGACTGAGATTTATGGCTACACCTTC.

The chain combines TRBV6-1 with TRBJ2-6; tentative D call: TRBD1 (6 bases). Germline lookup yields CDR1 MNHNS and CDR2 SASEGT. V was clipped by 8 bases and J by 4 bases, with 15 bases between them. The length of the CDR3 is 15 residues. The CDR3: CASSNRVGGANVLTF. The CDR3 DNA sequence: TGTGCCAGCTCCAACAGGGTCGGGGGGGCCAACGTCCTGACTTTC.

With respect to this clone: The germline gene is not matched at one end of the junction; a read error may be the cause. V usage is TRBV6-4 and J usage is TRBJ2-1; a weak D match, TRBD2 (5 bases). Germline V gene sequence: CDR1 MRHNA, CDR2 SNTAGT. The CDR3 has 14 amino acids. In nucleotides, the CDR3 is TGTGCCAGCAGTGCCGAAGAGGGCTACAGTGAGCAGTTCTTC. Protein: CASSAEEGYSEQFF.

The table lists this clone with a count of one. This sequence joins TRBV27 and TRBJ2-7; D is possibly TRBD2 (6 bases). V was cut by 0 bases and J by 0 bases, with 12 bases left in between. CDR1 MNHEY and CDR2 SMNVEV come from the germline V gene (reference sequence). The CDR3 spans 16 residues. The CDR3 DNA sequence: TGTGCCAGCAGTTTATCACCCGGGAGTCCCTCCTACGAGCAGTACTTC. The encoded protein is CASSLSPGSPSYEQYF.

The J gene is TRBJ2-5, the V gene TRBV4-2; TRBD2 matches at 7 bases. The germline V gene encodes CDR1 LGHNA and CDR2 YNFKEQ. V trimming: 1 base; J trimming: 5 bases; junction bases outside the gene matches: 10. The CDR3 is 16 residues long. CDR3 bases: TGTGCCAGCAGCCAAGCGGAGGGAGGGCCCTTGGAGACCCAGTACTTC. It is translated as CASSQAEGGPLETQYF.

The rearrangement uses TRBV4-3 and TRBJ2-3; D is perhaps TRBD2 (7 bases). V lost 0 bases, J lost 9 bases, and 22 bases lay in between. CDR1 is LGHNA and CDR2 is YSLEER in the germline V gene. This CDR3 region has 17 residues. CDR3 in amino acids: CASSQDRAGGLQSTQYF. The DNA for the CDR3 is TGCGCCAGCAGCCAAGATCGGGCCGGGGGGCTTCAGTCAACGCAGTATTTT.

The chain carries TRBV29-1 and TRBJ2-7; TRBD1 aligns across 9 bases. The CDR3 is 13 residues long. Trimming at V came to 4 bases and at J to 7 bases, leaving 8 bases not matched to a gene. Germline V gives CDR1 SQVTM, CDR2 ANQGSEA. CDR3 sequence: CSVGTGAFREQYF. The DNA for the CDR3 is TGCAGCGTTGGGACAGGGGCGTTTAGAGAGCAGTACTTC.

CDR3 loop: CASSSTRLAVPVAQYF. In nucleotides, the CDR3 is TGTGCCAGCAGCTCCACCCGACTAGCGGTCCCTGTTGCCCAGTACTTC. This rearrangement joins TRBV7-9 to TRBJ2-5, with 9 positions matching TRBD2. V shed 4 bases and J 9 bases; nucleotides not matched to a gene: 15. The CDR3 totals 16 residues. The germline V gene has CDR1 SEHNR and CDR2 FQNEAQ (reference sequence).

This chain uses TRBV5-6 with TRBJ2-5, with 8 bases lining up with TRBD2. CDR3 length equals 16 residues. CDR1 and CDR2 (germline): SGHDT, YYEEEE. V was pared by 0 bases and J by 5 bases, with 9 bases of the junction left unmatched. CDR3 in amino acids: CASSLVGAGGVETQYF. In nucleotides, the CDR3 is TGTGCCAGCAGCTTGGTCGGGGCGGGGGGAGTGGAGACCCAGTACTTC.

This chain links TRBV6-1 with TRBJ1-5, with TRBD1 as a possible D gene (5 bases). Per the germline V gene, CDR1 is MNHNS and CDR2 is SASEGT. CDR3 length: 13 amino acids. Trimming took 8 bases from V and 0 from J, leaving 8 bases between them. In DNA form, the CDR3 reads TGTGCCAGCGACAGAAGTAGCAATCAGCCCCAGCATTTT. The encoded protein is CASDRSSNQPQHF.

CDR3 DNA: TGTGCCAGCAGCGACTACCACGTTGGCAATGAGCAGTTCTTC. Translating gives CASSDYHVGNEQFF. This chain connects TRBV27 to TRBJ2-1; tentative D call: TRBD2 (5 bases). Germline V lookup: CDR1 MNHEY, CDR2 SMNVEV (reference sequence). CDR3 length equals 14 residues. Trimming took off 6 bases at V and 6 bases at J, with 15 bases between the two ends.

The chain links TRBV19 to TRBJ1-4; D is uncertain. The V gene lost 5 bases and the J gene lost 0 bases, with 13 bases spanning the gap. Germline CDR1 and CDR2: LNHDA and SQIVND (reference sequence). The CDR3 consists of 16 residues. The CDR3 loop reads CASSWMTATTNEKLFF. CDR3 DNA: TGTGCCAGTAGTTGGATGACTGCTACAACTAATGAAAAACTGTTTTTT.

The chain is built from TRBV2 and TRBJ1-6; maybe TRBD1 (6 bases). Per the germline V gene, CDR1 is SNHLY and CDR2 is FYNNEI. V was pared by 3 bases and J by 4 bases, with 10 bases between. The CDR3 runs 15 residues. CDR3 sequence: CASSDDRRYNSPLHF. The CDR3 DNA sequence: TGTGCCAGCAGTGATGACAGGCGATATAATTCACCCCTCCACTTT.

The rearrangement links TRBV15 to TRBJ2-2; D perhaps matches TRBD1 (5 bases). The germline V gene encodes CDR1 LNHNV and CDR2 YYDKDF (reference sequence). V lost 2 bases and J 0 bases, leaving 10 bases between the germline ends. The CDR3 is 16 amino acids. CDR3 nucleotides: TGTGCCACCAGCAGACGAGACAGATCGAACACCGGGGAGCTGTTTTTT. Translation: CATSRRDRSNTGELFF. Complete variable domain (other parts from reference TRBV15 and TRBJ2-2): DAMVIQNPRYQVTQFGKPVTLSCSQTLNHNVMYWYQQKSSQAPKLLFHYYDKDFNNEADTPDNFQSRRPNTSFCFLDIRSPGLGDTAMYLCATSRRDRSNTGELFFGEGSRLTVL.